What follows are 9 T cell receptor beta chains derived from one specimen sequenced in a study of T cells after yellow fever vaccination. MiXCR, applied by TCRdb to the 5' RACE reads, yields one record per CDR3 protein. The data show a few hundred thousand distinct CDR3 sequences, roughly 6.8% seen once. Sequencing was performed on PBMCs, taken around 45 days after the first yellow fever vaccination. These receptors came from a man between 18 and 29 years old who received the YFV17D yellow fever vaccine.

This clonotype was picked up a small number of times. V usage is TRBV7-9 and J usage is TRBJ1-6; TRBD1 is a possible D gene (6 bases). V lost 3 bases to trimming and J lost 5 bases, with 14 bases between them. CDR1 is SEHNR and CDR2 is FQNEAQ in the germline V gene (reference sequence). The CDR3 is 16 residues long. As DNA, the CDR3 is TGTGCCAGCAGCTTTGGGGCAGGGGCCAATAATTCACCCCTCCACTTT. This codes for CASSFGAGANNSPLHF.

The chain is built from TRBV28 and TRBJ2-1, with TRBD1 as a possible D gene (5 bases). The V end lost 9 bases, the J end lost 0 bases, and 12 bases lay between the germline ends. There are 14 residues in the CDR3. Per the germline V gene, CDR1 is MDHEN and CDR2 is SYDVKM. The CDR3 nucleotides read TGTGCCAGTACAGGCATTCTCTCCTACAATGAGCAGTTCTTC. Protein sequence: CASTGILSYNEQFF.

This clonotype was counted only a few times. The chain recombines TRBV7-2 with TRBJ2-2; 10 bases agree with TRBD2. Germline-derived CDR1 and CDR2 are SGHTA and FQGNSA. The CDR3 has 15 residues. Trimming at V came to 4 bases and at J to 1 base, leaving 0 bases not matched to a gene. The chain's CDR3 is CASSWTSGNTGELFF. The CDR3 DNA follows: TGTGCCAGCAGCTGGACTAGCGGGAACACCGGGGAGCTGTTTTTT.

The V gene is TRBV9, the J gene TRBJ2-1; TRBD2 is a possible D gene (6 bases). CDR3 length: 15 residues. Deletions cut 0 bases from V and 8 bases from J, with 15 bases between. From germline, CDR1 is SGDLS and CDR2 YYNGEE. CDR3 residues: CASSVGGVGGDEQFF. CDR3 nucleotide sequence: TGTGCCAGCAGCGTAGGGGGGGTAGGAGGGGATGAGCAGTTCTTC.

The CDR3 region has the DNA TGTGCCAGCAGCGTAGGGGGACGGGGGGGCGTCAATGAGCAGTTCTTC. Translated: CASSVGGRGGVNEQFF. The chain carries TRBV9 and TRBJ2-1, with 8 bases identical to TRBD2. V shed 0 bases and J 6 bases; nucleotides not matched to a gene: 8. The germline V gene encodes CDR1 SGDLS and CDR2 YYNGEE. The CDR3 has 16 amino acids.

This clonotype was recorded many times. V and J are TRBV7-2 and TRBJ2-3; D is uncertain. The CDR3 spans 12 residues. V lost 6 bases and J 4 bases, leaving 8 bases between the germline ends. Germline values: CDR1 SGHTA, CDR2 FQGNSA. The CDR3 reads CASRPQSDTQYF. CDR3 in DNA: TGTGCCAGCAGGCCCCAGTCAGATACGCAGTATTTT.

This clonotype has more than one count but fewer than ten. The V call is TRBV7-2, the J call TRBJ2-7; D not resolved. CDR3 size: 13 residues. The germline gives CDR1 SGHTA, CDR2 FQGNSA. V lost 3 bases and J lost 0, with 6 bases in between. The CDR3 nucleotides read TGTGCCAGCAGCTTGTCGAGCTCCTACGAGCAGTACGTC. It is translated as CASSLSSSYEQYV.

The chain joins TRBV29-1 to TRBJ2-1, with TRBD1 as a possible D gene (6 bases). Germline V gives CDR1 SQVTM, CDR2 ANQGSEA. Trimming left V 4 bases short and J 2 bases short, with 15 bases between. The CDR3 runs to 15 residues. The CDR3, as DNA: TGCAGCGTTGTGGGGGCTCCCCTTACCTACAATGAGCAGTTCTTC. This sequence encodes CSVVGAPLTYNEQFF.

The rearrangement links TRBV28 to TRBJ2-1; D is undetermined. The CDR3 covers 13 residues. The V gene's germline CDR1 is MDHEN and CDR2 SYDVKM. V was pared by 1 base and J by 6 bases, with 7 bases between. The CDR3 sequence: CASSLLGSNEQFF. DNA of the CDR3: TGTGCCAGCAGTTTATTGGGGTCCAATGAGCAGTTCTTC.